What follows is one T cell receptor beta chain and its context. Antigen specificity is unknown. This sample is drawn from a study of blood T cells in healthy people across ages. Each sample yielded at least 6 million isolated PBMCs. The germline gives CDR1 MNHNS, CDR2 SASEGT. This CDR3 contains 15 residues. Trimming pared 3 bases from V and 1 base from J, leaving 12 bases between. Then a second PCR, running about 6 to 12 cycles, was carried out with a sample-barcoded 5' primer and a J-beta primer mix. TCRdb itself ran the 5' RACE reads through MiXCR, one entry per CDR3 protein. The table has about 580,000 distinct CDR3 sequences, 40% to 55% seen once; the top ten hold under 30%. Regarding the study as a whole: Comparison with aged donors showed that long-lived donors had more naive CD4+ cells and higher diversity. Researchers report that TCR beta diversity correlated strongly with naive T cell percentage.

Sequencing used blood. This clonotype was sampled from an elderly man in good health. This sequence joins TRBV6-1 and TRBJ2-5; possibly TRBD2 for D (6 bases). The DNA of the CDR3 is TGTGCCAGCAGTGAGGCTTGGACTACCCAAGAGACCCAGTACTTC. Translated: CASSEAWTTQETQYF.